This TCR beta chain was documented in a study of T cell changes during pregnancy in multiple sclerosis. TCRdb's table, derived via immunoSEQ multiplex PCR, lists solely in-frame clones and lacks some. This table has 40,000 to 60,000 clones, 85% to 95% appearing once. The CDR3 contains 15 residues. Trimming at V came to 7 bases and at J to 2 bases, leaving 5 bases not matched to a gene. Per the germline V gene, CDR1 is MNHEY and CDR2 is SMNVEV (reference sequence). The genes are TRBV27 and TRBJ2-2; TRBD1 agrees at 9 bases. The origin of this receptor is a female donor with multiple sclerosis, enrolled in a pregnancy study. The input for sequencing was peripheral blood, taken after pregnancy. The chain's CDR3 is CASKGQGSNTGELFF. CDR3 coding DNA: TGTGCCAGCAAAGGACAGGGGTCAAACACCGGGGAGCTGTTTTTT.